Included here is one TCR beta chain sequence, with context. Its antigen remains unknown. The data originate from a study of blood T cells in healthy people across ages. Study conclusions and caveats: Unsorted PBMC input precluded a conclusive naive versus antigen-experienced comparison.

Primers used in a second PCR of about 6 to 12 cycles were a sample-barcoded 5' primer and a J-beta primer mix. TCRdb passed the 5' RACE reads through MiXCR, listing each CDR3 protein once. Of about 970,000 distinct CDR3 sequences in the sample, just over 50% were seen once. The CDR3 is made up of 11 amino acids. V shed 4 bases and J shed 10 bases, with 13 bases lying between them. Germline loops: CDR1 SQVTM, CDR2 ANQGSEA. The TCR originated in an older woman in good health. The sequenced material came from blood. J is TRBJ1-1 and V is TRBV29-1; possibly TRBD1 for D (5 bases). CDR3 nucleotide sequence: TGCAGCGTTGGGGGCAGGATGGGAGCTTTCTTT. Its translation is CSVGGRMGAFF.